The entry below describes one TCR beta chain. Antigen unknown. The CDR3 sequence is 16 residues long. Trimming took 1 base from V and 3 from J, leaving 13 bases between them. Germline CDR1 and CDR2: ENHRY and SYGVKD. This sample was included in a study of cytomegalovirus exposure and HLA in healthy donors. Study in general: Previous work identified 100 million or so unique TCR beta sequences from 150 million to 200 million T cells. The study's findings and limits: Evidence from a later analysis indicated that most CMV-associated TCR beta chains looked HLA-restricted. Previous analysis showed most TCR beta V segments were productive about 87% or about 30% of the time.

Amplification used 60 Vbeta primers and 13 Jbeta primers. The method was immunoSEQ multiplex PCR; TCRdb's version includes in-frame clones alone and lacks a portion of them. The data contain about 130,000 clones, 17% of them singletons. V is TRBV10-3 and J is TRBJ2-4; a possible D gene is TRBD2 (5 bases). The sequence came from a female donor in good health and CMV-seropositive. Sequenced sample: PBMCs. CDR3: CAISEWSGADKNIQYF. Here the CDR3 DNA reads TGTGCCATCAGTGAGTGGTCCGGAGCGGACAAAAACATTCAGTACTTC.